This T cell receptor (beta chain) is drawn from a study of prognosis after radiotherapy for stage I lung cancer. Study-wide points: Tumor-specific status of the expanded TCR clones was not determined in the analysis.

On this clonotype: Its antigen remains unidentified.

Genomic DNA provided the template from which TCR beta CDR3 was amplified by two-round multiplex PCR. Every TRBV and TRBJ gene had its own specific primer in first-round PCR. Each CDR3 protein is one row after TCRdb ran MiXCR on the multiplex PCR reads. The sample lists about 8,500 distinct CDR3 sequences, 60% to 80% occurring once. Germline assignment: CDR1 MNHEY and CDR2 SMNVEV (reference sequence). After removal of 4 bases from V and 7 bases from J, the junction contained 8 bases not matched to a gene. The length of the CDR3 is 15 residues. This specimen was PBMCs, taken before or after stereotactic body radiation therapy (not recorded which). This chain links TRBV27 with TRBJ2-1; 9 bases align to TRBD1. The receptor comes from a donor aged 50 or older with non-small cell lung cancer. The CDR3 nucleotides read TGTGCCAGCAGTTCGGGACAGGGAAGGGGGAATGAGCAGTTCTTC. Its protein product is CASSSGQGRGNEQFF.